Reported below is one T cell receptor beta chain. What it recognizes is unknown. A much more abundant neighbour one base away suggests this may be a read error. Aged 18 to 65, hyperthyroidism patients had new diagnoses of under 2 months' duration. The authors diagnosed from clinical symptoms, serum thyroxine, TRAb, thyroid ultrasound and orbital computed tomography. This entry belongs to a study of Graves' ophthalmopathy and Graves' hyperthyroidism. RNA transcripts yielded amplified TCR beta CDR3 regions. An opening RT-PCR round employed HTBI primers and preceded a second-round multiplex PCR. TCRdb independently ran MiXCR on the multiplex PCR reads; one entry per CDR3 protein. The data contain 450,000 to 600,000 distinct CDR3 sequences, less than 45% of them seen just once; the ten biggest clones take up about 4.2%. Study outcomes and limitations: In blood, most expanded thyroid clonotypes above 0.001 frequency were also detected.

Sequenced sample: peripheral blood or thyroid tissue (not recorded which). This TCR was recovered from an adult man with Graves' hyperthyroidism.

For the CDR3, the DNA is TGTGCCAGCAGTGCGAACCCAACAGGGGGGAATTCACCCCTCTACTTT. Translated, it gives CASSANPTGGNSPLYF. The rearrangement uses TRBV2 and TRBJ1-6, with 8 nucleotides matching TRBD1. CDR1 and CDR2 from the germline V gene are SNHLY and FYNNEI. There are 16 residues in the CDR3.